A selection of T cell receptor beta chains follows, all from one sample in a study of OX40 agonist ivuxolimab in advanced cancers. The data were produced by immunoSEQ multiplex PCR, yet TCRdb's version contains in-frame clones alone and is incomplete. This sample has about 45,000 clones, with about nine tenths found just once. Sample: CD4+ or CD8+ T cells sorted from blood, taken in a trial of the OX40 agonist ivuxolimab. The receptor source for this set is an adult with an advanced solid tumor such as melanoma, head and neck, liver or kidney cancer. CDR3s include the opening cysteine and the closing phenylalanine or tryptophan. D genes are given only for firm matches. Size is stated for part of the rows, as once, few or many counts, or as a class when the clone is expanded.

clone size: NA
J gene: TRBJ1-1
V gene: TRBV6-5
D gene: NA
CDR3 DNA: TGTGCCAGCCGATATCGGACGGGCCGAGGCACTGAAGCTTTCTTT
CDR3 protein: CASRYRTGRGTEAFF

clone size: NA
J gene: TRBJ1-2
V gene: TRBV19
D gene: NA
CDR3 DNA: TGTGCCAGTAGCAGAGGGGCGCGTGGCTACACCTTC
CDR3 protein: CASSRGARGYTF

clone size: NA
J gene: TRBJ2-7
V gene: TRBV28
D gene: NA
CDR3 DNA: TGTGCCAGCAGTCGCGAGCAGTACTTC
CDR3 protein: CASSREQYF

clone size: NA
J gene: TRBJ2-5
V gene: TRBV7-8
D gene: NA
CDR3 DNA: TGTGCCAGCAGCTTATCCTCGGAGACCCAGTACTTC
CDR3 protein: CASSLSSETQYF

clone size: few
J gene: TRBJ1-4
V gene: TRBV18
D gene: TRBD1
CDR3 DNA: TGTGCCAGCTCATCTTGGACAGGGGCAACTAATGAAAAACTGTTTTTT
CDR3 protein: CASSSWTGATNEKLFF

clone size: NA
J gene: TRBJ2-3
V gene: TRBV11-2
D gene: TRBD2
CDR3 DNA: TGTGCCAGCAGAAACACGGGACTAGGTCTTACGCAGTATTTT
CDR3 protein: CASRNTGLGLTQYF

clone size: NA
J gene: TRBJ2-6
V gene: TRBV5-4
D gene: NA
CDR3 DNA: TGTGCCAGCAGCTTGGGGAACGGGGCCTCTGGGGCCAACGTCCTGACTTTC
CDR3 protein: CASSLGNGASGANVLTF

clone size: NA
J gene: TRBJ2-7
V gene: TRBV7-9
D gene: TRBD1
CDR3 DNA: TGTGCCAGCAGCTCACCTAGTAAGACAGGGGACTACGAGCAGTACTTC
CDR3 protein: CASSSPSKTGDYEQYF

clone size: NA
J gene: TRBJ1-2
V gene: TRBV9
D gene: NA
CDR3 DNA: TGTGCCAGCAGCGACCTTCAGGGTGGCTATGGCTACACCTTC
CDR3 protein: CASSDLQGGYGYTF

clone size: NA
J gene: TRBJ2-7
V gene: TRBV27
D gene: NA
CDR3 DNA: TGTGCCAGCAGCCTACCCTACGAGCAGTACTTC
CDR3 protein: CASSLPYEQYF

clone size: NA
J gene: TRBJ1-2
V gene: TRBV7-2
D gene: NA
CDR3 DNA: TGTGCCAGCAGCCCGCGGCGGGGAAACTATGGCTACACCTTC
CDR3 protein: CASSPRRGNYGYTF

clone size: NA
J gene: TRBJ2-7
V gene: TRBV7-3
D gene: NA
CDR3 DNA: TGTGCCAGCAGCTTAATCGCGGGTTACGAGCAGTACTTC
CDR3 protein: CASSLIAGYEQYF

clone size: few
J gene: TRBJ2-7
V gene: TRBV6-5
D gene: NA
CDR3 DNA: TGTGCCAGCAGCCAGGGACCCTACGAGCAGTACTTC
CDR3 protein: CASSQGPYEQYF

clone size: NA
J gene: TRBJ2-1
V gene: TRBV6-4
D gene: NA
CDR3 DNA: TGTGCCAGCAGTGTAGGGCCTCAGGTCAACAATGAGCAGTTCTTC
CDR3 protein: CASSVGPQVNNEQFF

clone size: NA
J gene: TRBJ2-7
V gene: TRBV11-2
D gene: NA
CDR3 DNA: TGTGCCAGCAGCTTATACGGGTCCTACGAGCAGTACTTC
CDR3 protein: CASSLYGSYEQYF

clone size: NA
J gene: TRBJ1-2
V gene: TRBV28
D gene: TRBD1
CDR3 DNA: TGTGCCAGCAGTTTTCAGGGGGCGGTAGATGGCTACACCTTC
CDR3 protein: CASSFQGAVDGYTF

clone size: NA
J gene: TRBJ2-7
V gene: TRBV13
D gene: TRBD1
CDR3 DNA: TGTGCCAGCAGCATAACCCGACAGGGATCCGAGCAGTACTTC
CDR3 protein: CASSITRQGSEQYF

clone size: NA
J gene: TRBJ2-5
V gene: TRBV11-2
D gene: NA
CDR3 DNA: TGTGCCAGCAGCCTGTCGGACTCTTGGAGGGGCGGGGCCCAGTACTTC
CDR3 protein: CASSLSDSWRGGAQYF

clone size: NA
J gene: TRBJ2-7
V gene: TRBV28
D gene: NA
CDR3 DNA: TGTGCCAGCGTGTCACTAGGACAGATAGCCTACGAGCAGTACTTC
CDR3 protein: CASVSLGQIAYEQYF

clone size: once
J gene: TRBJ2-7
V gene: TRBV11-2
D gene: TRBD1
CDR3 DNA: TGTGCCAGCGGGGAAGGGACAGGGCTAAACTACGAGCAGTACTTC
CDR3 protein: CASGEGTGLNYEQYF

clone size: few
J gene: TRBJ2-5
V gene: TRBV5-5
D gene: NA
CDR3 DNA: TGTGCCAGCAGCTTGGGTGGAAACCAAGAGACCCAGTACTTC
CDR3 protein: CASSLGGNQETQYF

clone size: once
J gene: TRBJ2-7
V gene: TRBV30
D gene: NA
CDR3 DNA: TGTGCCTGGAGTGAGGACGAGCAGTACTTC
CDR3 protein: CAWSEDEQYF

clone size: NA
J gene: TRBJ2-5
V gene: TRBV6-1
D gene: NA
CDR3 DNA: TGTGCCACTCGGGGGCCGTCAGGAGAGACCCAGTACTTC
CDR3 protein: CATRGPSGETQYF

clone size: NA
J gene: TRBJ1-5
V gene: TRBV30
D gene: NA
CDR3 DNA: TGTGCCCCCGCGGGGGGTTATCAGCCCCAGCATTTT
CDR3 protein: CAPAGGYQPQHF

clone size: once
J gene: TRBJ1-1
V gene: TRBV19
D gene: TRBD1
CDR3 DNA: TGTGCCAGTAGTTCAAGGACAGGGGGCATTGAAGCTTTCTTT
CDR3 protein: CASSSRTGGIEAFF

clone size: NA
J gene: TRBJ2-2
V gene: TRBV28
D gene: NA
CDR3 DNA: TGTGCCAGCAGTCGGGACCATAACACCGGGGAGCTGTTTTTT
CDR3 protein: CASSRDHNTGELFF

clone size: NA
J gene: TRBJ2-1
V gene: TRBV9
D gene: TRBD2
CDR3 DNA: TGTGCCAGCAGCGTTTCCCTAAGACTAGCGGGAGTGGATGAGCAGTTCTTC
CDR3 protein: CASSVSLRLAGVDEQFF

clone size: NA
J gene: TRBJ2-3
V gene: TRBV5-1
D gene: TRBD2
CDR3 DNA: TGCGCCAGCAAGGCGGGAGGGACCACAGATACGCAGTATTTT
CDR3 protein: CASKAGGTTDTQYF

clone size: once
J gene: TRBJ2-2
V gene: TRBV6-1
D gene: NA
CDR3 DNA: TGTGCCAGCAGACTAGCCGAAAACACCGGGGAGCTGTTTTTT
CDR3 protein: CASRLAENTGELFF

clone size: NA
J gene: TRBJ2-1
V gene: TRBV4-2
D gene: TRBD2
CDR3 DNA: TGTGCCAGCAGCCAACCCTCAGGACTAGAATCTGAGCAGTTCTTC
CDR3 protein: CASSQPSGLESEQFF

clone size: NA
J gene: TRBJ1-4
V gene: TRBV19
D gene: TRBD1
CDR3 DNA: TGTGCCAGCTCAGGGGGGGCAGGATATAATGAAAAACTGTTTTTT
CDR3 protein: CASSGGAGYNEKLFF

clone size: NA
J gene: TRBJ2-7
V gene: TRBV5-6
D gene: NA
CDR3 DNA: TGTGCCAGCAGCTTTTGGGGCCTCTGGTACGAGCAGTACTTC
CDR3 protein: CASSFWGLWYEQYF

clone size: once
J gene: TRBJ1-5
V gene: TRBV19
D gene: TRBD1
CDR3 DNA: TGTGCCAGTACTGCCTGGGACAGGGGGAAAGATCAGCCCCAGCATTTT
CDR3 protein: CASTAWDRGKDQPQHF

clone size: NA
J gene: TRBJ1-3
V gene: TRBV9
D gene: NA
CDR3 DNA: TGTGCCAGCAGCGTAGGACCGGCACTAACCTCTGGAAACACCATATATTTT
CDR3 protein: CASSVGPALTSGNTIYF

clone size: NA
J gene: TRBJ1-1
V gene: TRBV18
D gene: NA
CDR3 DNA: TGTGCCAGCTCACCACCAGGGCAGGCGCGGGACACTGAAGCTTTCTTT
CDR3 protein: CASSPPGQARDTEAFF

clone size: NA
J gene: TRBJ2-7
V gene: TRBV6-6
D gene: TRBD2
CDR3 DNA: TGTGCCAGCAGCGATTTAGCGGGAGACCACTACGAGCAGTACTTC
CDR3 protein: CASSDLAGDHYEQYF

clone size: NA
J gene: TRBJ2-1
V gene: TRBV4-3
D gene: NA
CDR3 DNA: TGCGCCAGCAGCCAAGATCTTGGTGATAGCTCCTACAATGAGCAGTTCTTC
CDR3 protein: CASSQDLGDSSYNEQFF

clone size: once
J gene: TRBJ2-3
V gene: TRBV5-5
D gene: NA
CDR3 DNA: TGTGCCAGCAGCTTGGATGTCAGCTCTAGCACAGATACGCAGTATTTT
CDR3 protein: CASSLDVSSSTDTQYF

clone size: NA
J gene: TRBJ2-1
V gene: TRBV7-2
D gene: NA
CDR3 DNA: TGTGCCAGCAGCTTAGTGGGCAGGGTCAATGAGCAGTTCTTC
CDR3 protein: CASSLVGRVNEQFF

clone size: NA
J gene: TRBJ2-2
V gene: TRBV29-1
D gene: NA
CDR3 DNA: TGCAGCGTTGCCCTCCATCGCCAGGGGACGAGGGAGCTGTTTTTT
CDR3 protein: CSVALHRQGTRELFF

clone size: NA
J gene: TRBJ2-2
V gene: TRBV18
D gene: NA
CDR3 DNA: TGTGCCAGCTCCCCATTTAAGGGGCACACCGGGGAGCTGTTTTTT
CDR3 protein: CASSPFKGHTGELFF

clone size: NA
J gene: TRBJ1-4
V gene: TRBV10-3
D gene: NA
CDR3 DNA: TGTGCCATCAGTGAGCGGGGGACGGGTGAAAAACTGTTTTTT
CDR3 protein: CAISERGTGEKLFF

clone size: NA
J gene: TRBJ1-1
V gene: TRBV7-2
D gene: NA
CDR3 DNA: TGTGCCAGCGGGACACTCAACACTGAAGCTTTCTTT
CDR3 protein: CASGTLNTEAFF

clone size: NA
J gene: TRBJ1-5
V gene: TRBV2
D gene: NA
CDR3 DNA: TGTGCCAGCAGTGAAAAAGGGGCAGGCGGCTATAGCAATCAGCCCCAGCATTTT
CDR3 protein: CASSEKGAGGYSNQPQHF

clone size: NA
J gene: TRBJ2-2
V gene: TRBV5-1
D gene: NA
CDR3 DNA: TGCGCCAGCAGCATACAAAACACCGGGGAGCTGTTTTTT
CDR3 protein: CASSIQNTGELFF

clone size: NA
J gene: TRBJ2-1
V gene: TRBV4-3
D gene: NA
CDR3 DNA: TGCGCCAGCAGCCAAGATTTGGGGGGAGGCCCGAACAATGAGCAGTTCTTC
CDR3 protein: CASSQDLGGGPNNEQFF

clone size: once
J gene: TRBJ1-1
V gene: TRBV7-2
D gene: NA
CDR3 DNA: TGTGCCAGCAGCTTCGGGACCGGGAGAGGCACTGAAGCTTTCTTT
CDR3 protein: CASSFGTGRGTEAFF

clone size: NA
J gene: TRBJ1-2
V gene: TRBV5-4
D gene: NA
CDR3 DNA: TGTGCCAGCAGCCGTACGACTAGCGGGTATGGCTACACCTTC
CDR3 protein: CASSRTTSGYGYTF

clone size: few
J gene: TRBJ2-7
V gene: TRBV19
D gene: TRBD2
CDR3 DNA: TGTGCCAGTAGTATTCAGCGGGAGAGGTACGAGCAGTACTTC
CDR3 protein: CASSIQRERYEQYF

clone size: NA
J gene: TRBJ2-7
V gene: TRBV28
D gene: TRBD2
CDR3 DNA: TGTGCCAGCAGTCAGGCGGGGGGGGGCTCCTACGAGCAGTACTTC
CDR3 protein: CASSQAGGGSYEQYF